Presented here are 16 T cell receptor beta chains from one specimen sequenced in a study of patients and donors after allogeneic stem cell transplantation (dated by TCRdb to 2019 to 2021). The library was generated by RT-PCR. The sequencing machine was a NextSeq 550. The public reads were quality trimmed at Q25 with fastp and then assembled into clones with MiXCR by TCRdb, keeping productive beta chains. Records with the same CDR3 protein are collapsed into one entry carrying the most frequent genes and DNA. A total of about 960,000 distinct CDR3 sequences appear in this sample, approximately 18% of them only once. Of the sample, 5% to 7.5% is held by the ten largest clones. The material sequenced was blood, either unsorted or a sorted T cell fraction (not recorded which). These receptors originate from a human donor who was either an allogeneic HSCT recipient or a stem cell or donor lymphocyte infusion donor (not recorded which). It is not recorded whose cells these are; they may come from a transplant donor.

The chain uses TRBV12-3 or TRBV12-4 and TRBJ1-2; D unresolved. The V and J ends lost 6 bases and 8 bases respectively, with 16 bases between them. The CDR3 is made up of 13 amino acids. The CDR3: CASSAKLQRGYTF. For the CDR3, the DNA is TGTGCCAGCAGCGCCAAATTGCAGCGAGGCTACACCTTC.

This sequence joins TRBV10-3 and TRBJ2-7; 10 bases fit TRBD2. The CDR3 has 14 amino acids. Germline CDR1 is ENHRY and CDR2 is SYGVKD. Trimming removed 5 bases from V and 7 bases from J; junction bases left unmatched: 8. CDR3 amino acids: CAISKLAGTAEQYF. CDR3 nucleotide sequence: TGTGCCATCAGTAAACTAGCGGGGACGGCGGAGCAGTACTTC.

The chain uses TRBV9 and TRBJ2-4, with D maybe TRBD1 (6 bases). The V gene lost 0 bases and the J gene lost 5 bases, with 12 bases spanning the gap. The CDR3 runs to 15 residues. CDR1 and CDR2 (germline): SGDLS, YYNGEE. For the CDR3, the DNA is TGTGCCAGCAGCGTAGGATGGGACATGCAAAACATTCAGTACTTC. It codes for CASSVGWDMQNIQYF.

This sequence joins TRBV30 and TRBJ2-2; the D gene could be TRBD1 or TRBD2 (5 bases each). CDR3 length: 12 residues. Trimming left V 5 bases short and J 6 bases short, with 10 bases between. Germline loops: CDR1 GTSNPN, CDR2 SVGIG (reference sequence). This chain's CDR3 is CAWSRGAGELFF. The CDR3 DNA follows: TGTGCCTGGTCCAGAGGGGCCGGGGAGCTGTTTTTT. Full variable domain (remainder filled in from reference TRBV30 and TRBJ2-2): SQTIHQWPATLVQPVGSPLSLECTVEGTSNPNLYWYRQAAGRGLQLLFYSVGIGQISSEVPQNLSASRPQDRQFILSSKKLLLSDSGFYLCAWSRGAGELFFGEGSRLTVL.

This clonotype was seen ten or more times. Germline is not matched at one junction end, which may reflect a read error. The chain recombines TRBV5-1 with TRBJ1-2; D unresolved. Germline V lookup: CDR1 SGHRS, CDR2 YFSETQ. CDR3 size: 14 residues. In nucleotides, the CDR3 is TGTGCCAGCAGTTTAGTCGGCGGCTCTTATGGCTACACCTTC. It encodes CASSLVGGSYGYTF.

J is TRBJ2-1 and V is TRBV4-3; D may be TRBD2 (6 bases). Germline V gene sequence: CDR1 LGHNA, CDR2 YSLEER. V dropped 0 bases and J dropped 7 bases, with 13 bases sitting between them. The CDR3 covers 15 residues. The chain's CDR3 is CASSQDRRGGNEQFF. CDR3 in DNA: TGCGCCAGCAGCCAAGATAGGAGGGGCGGGAATGAGCAGTTCTTC.

The rearrangement uses TRBV6-6 and TRBJ1-5; D remains unclear. There are 13 residues in the CDR3. The germline V gene has CDR1 MNHNY and CDR2 SVGAGI (reference sequence). V gave up 2 bases and J gave up 4 bases, with 6 bases separating them. The CDR3 loop reads CASSYDTNQPQHF. CDR3 coding DNA: TGTGCCAGCAGTTACGACACAAATCAGCCCCAGCATTTT.

This clonotype came up a few times. V is TRBV20-1 and J is TRBJ1-1; 7 nucleotides agree with TRBD1. V was clipped by 5 bases and J by 5 bases; unmatched bases: 17. Germline assignment: CDR1 DFQATT and CDR2 SNEGSKA (reference sequence). This CDR3 has 16 residues. This CDR3 is CSAPDRAWPQGTEAFF. CDR3 nucleotide sequence: TGCAGTGCTCCCGACAGGGCCTGGCCACAGGGGACTGAAGCTTTCTTT.

This clonotype has ten or more counts. This chain connects TRBV29-1 to TRBJ2-2, with D tentatively TRBD1 (5 bases). CDR1 SQVTM and CDR2 ANQGSEA come from the germline V gene. The CDR3 runs to 14 residues. The V and J ends lost 2 bases and 5 bases respectively, with 12 bases between them. CDR3 sequence (DNA): TGCAGCGTTGAAAGCCAGGGCCGGACCGGGGAGCTGTTTTTT. Amino acid sequence: CSVESQGRTGELFF.

V is TRBV5-1 and J is TRBJ2-3, with D possibly matching TRBD1 (6 bases). V gave up 4 bases and J gave up 3 bases, with 24 bases separating them. Germline V lookup: CDR1 SGHRS, CDR2 YFSETQ. The CDR3 consists of 18 residues. CDR3 DNA sequence: TGCGCCAGCAGCCCAGTCAGGCTCCGGGACAAGGGAACAGATACGCAGTATTTT. Protein: CASSPVRLRDKGTDTQYF.

The chain is built from TRBV5-1 and TRBJ1-1; D gene unclear. The germline V gene has CDR1 SGHRS and CDR2 YFSETQ. The length of the CDR3 is 15 residues. Trimming cost V 4 bases and J 2 bases, with 15 bases left between them. The CDR3: CASSPYSQVNTEAFF. CDR3 sequence (DNA): TGCGCCAGCAGCCCGTACTCCCAGGTCAACACTGAAGCTTTCTTT.

This clonotype turned up a few times. This chain links TRBV5-1 with TRBJ1-2, with D possibly matching TRBD1 (6 bases). The CDR3 is made up of 15 amino acids. Trimming took off 0 bases at V and 0 bases at J, with 9 bases between the two ends. Per the germline V gene, CDR1 is SGHRS and CDR2 is YFSETQ. CDR3 sequence reads: CASSLEGTPNYGYTF. The CDR3 DNA follows: TGCGCCAGCAGCTTGGAAGGGACACCTAACTATGGCTACACCTTC.

The V gene is TRBV3-1, the J gene TRBJ2-7; D unresolved. The germline V and J ends were trimmed by 3 bases and 4 bases, with 13 bases remaining between them. Germline values: CDR1 LGHDT, CDR2 YNNKEL (reference sequence). The CDR3 totals 14 residues. This chain's CDR3 is CASSQETYLYEQYF. CDR3 bases: TGTGCCAGCAGCCAGGAGACATACCTGTACGAGCAGTACTTC.

The table lists this clonotype with a few counts. The chain couples TRBV9 to TRBJ2-1; TRBD1 or TRBD2 may be the D gene (5 bases each). The V gene's germline CDR1 is SGDLS and CDR2 YYNGEE. V lost 5 bases to trimming and J lost 2 bases, with 14 bases between them. The CDR3 covers 15 residues. The CDR3, as DNA: TGTGCCAGCAGTCCTAGGGGAGACACCTACAATGAGCAGTTCTTC. Protein: CASSPRGDTYNEQFF.

The chain joins TRBV6-2 or TRBV6-3 to TRBJ2-2; D is undetermined. The length of the CDR3 is 12 residues. Germline CDR1 and CDR2: MNHEY and SVGEGT. Trimming removed 7 bases at V and 8 bases at J, with 11 bases between. CDR3 bases: TGTGCCAGCAATTCCCCCCTAGGGGAGCTGTTTTTT. Translation: CASNSPLGELFF.

The rearrangement joins TRBV10-3 to TRBJ2-3; 8 positions agree with TRBD1. V shed 6 bases, J shed 1 base, and the junction held 9 bases outside the gene matches. The CDR3 has 16 amino acids. Germline loops: CDR1 ENHRY, CDR2 SYGVKD. The CDR3 protein is CAISVLGGQGTDTQYF. The DNA of the CDR3 is TGTGCCATCAGCGTCCTAGGGGGACAGGGCACAGATACGCAGTATTTT.